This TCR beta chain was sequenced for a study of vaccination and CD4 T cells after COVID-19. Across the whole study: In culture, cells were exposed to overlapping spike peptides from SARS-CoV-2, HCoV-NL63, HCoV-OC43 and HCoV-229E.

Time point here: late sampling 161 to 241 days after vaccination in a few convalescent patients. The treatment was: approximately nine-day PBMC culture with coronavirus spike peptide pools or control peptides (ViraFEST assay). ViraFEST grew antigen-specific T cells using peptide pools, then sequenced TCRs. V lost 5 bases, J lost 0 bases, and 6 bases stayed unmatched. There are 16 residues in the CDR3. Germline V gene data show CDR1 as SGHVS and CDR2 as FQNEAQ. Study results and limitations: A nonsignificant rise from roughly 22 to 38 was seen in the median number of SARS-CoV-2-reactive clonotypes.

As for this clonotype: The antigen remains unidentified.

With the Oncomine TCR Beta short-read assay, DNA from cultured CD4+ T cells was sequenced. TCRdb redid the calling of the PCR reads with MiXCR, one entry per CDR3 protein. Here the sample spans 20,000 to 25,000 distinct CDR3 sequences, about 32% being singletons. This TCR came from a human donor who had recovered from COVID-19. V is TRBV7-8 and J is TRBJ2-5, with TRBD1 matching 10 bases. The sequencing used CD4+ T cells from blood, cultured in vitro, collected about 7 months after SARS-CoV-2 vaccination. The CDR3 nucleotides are TGTGCCAGCAGCCCACCGGGACAGGGGTACCAAGAGACCCAGTACTTC. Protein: CASSPPGQGYQETQYF.